Reported below is one TCR beta chain. This sample stems from a study of OX40 agonist ivuxolimab in advanced cancers. Autoimmune disease history or systemic immunosuppression led to patients being barred. Generated by immunoSEQ multiplex PCR, the TCRdb table keeps only in-frame clones and is missing some. The sample includes more than 25,000 clones, roughly 83% of them seen just once. V was cut by 1 base and J by 2 bases, with 9 bases left in between. Germline assignment: CDR1 SEHNR and CDR2 FQNEAQ (reference sequence). The CDR3 contains 14 residues. Sequenced here: CD4+ or CD8+ T cells sorted from blood, sampled in a trial of the OX40 agonist ivuxolimab. This rearrangement joins TRBV7-9 to TRBJ2-7; D unclear. The source is an adult with an advanced solid tumor such as melanoma, head and neck, liver or kidney cancer. CDR3 region: CASSLGSNPYEQYF. As DNA, the CDR3 is TGTGCCAGCAGCTTAGGTTCAAACCCCTACGAGCAGTACTTC.